This T cell receptor beta chain derives from a study of blood T cell repertoires in COVID-19. Overall study context: Donors in the United States, Italy and Spain gave samples during acute or convalescent COVID-19. Sources were T cells, B-cell-depleted T cells, or PBMCs; the material itself was cDNA or gDNA.

In germline, CDR1 is KGHSH, CDR2 LQKENI. The CDR3 runs to 13 residues. V lost 5 bases, J lost 5 bases, and 9 bases lay in between. Per the original data handling: Estimation of nucleated cell counts was performed using reference gene primer amplification. Only in-frame clones appear in the TCRdb table, and some are missing; sequencing was by immunoSEQ multiplex PCR. The DNA gave D and trimming, while V, J and clone size come from that table. In the table there are 400,000 to 450,000 clones, 70% to 90% of which are singletons. The chain is built from TRBV18 and TRBJ1-4, with TRBD1 as a possible D gene (6 bases). This receptor was obtained from a woman in her twenties or thirties with active or convalescent COVID-19. Sequencing was performed on peripheral blood. DNA for the CDR3: TGTGCCAGCTCAACAAGGGGGAATGAAAAACTGTTTTTT. Translating it yields CASSTRGNEKLFF.